The sequence of this T cell receptor beta chain was determined in a study of beta chain features in type 1 diabetes. With 4 bases clipped from V and 2 bases from J, the junction kept 7 bases outside the gene matches. This CDR3 is built from 15 residues. Per the germline V gene, CDR1 is SQVTM and CDR2 is ANQGSEA. Regarding this clone: Its antigen is not known.

Of the isolated RNA, all was reverse transcribed, and so the sequenced material was expressed TCRB transcripts. Method: immunoSEQ multiplex PCR; TCRdb's copy keeps in-frame clones and lacks some. The table lists under 150,000 clones, nearly 50% of them singletons. The study, taken as a whole, reports: A closer apparent resemblance between naive, central memory and Treg TCRB repertoires was seen in patients than in healthy donors. PCR might favor shorter templates, but any such skew would affect patients and controls equally. At VDJ recombination sites, type 1 diabetes patients had fewer insertions and more deleted nucleotides.

Sequenced: Tregs from blood. The chain employs TRBV29-1 and TRBJ2-4, with TRBD1 matching 8 bases. This TCR came from a man between 18 and 29 years old in good health. For the CDR3, the DNA is TGCAGCGTTGTTCCGGACAGGGCATCCAAAAACATTCAGTACTTC. Amino acid sequence: CSVVPDRASKNIQYF. Full variable domain (outside the CDR3, taken from reference TRBV29-1 and TRBJ2-4): SAVISQKPSRDICQRGTSLTIQCQVDSQVTMMFWYRQQPGQSLTLIATANQGSEATYESGFVIDKFPISRPNLTFSTLTVSNMSPEDSSIYLCSVVPDRASKNIQYFGAGTRLSVL.